Listed here is a single T cell receptor beta chain. The antigen remains undetermined. The entry originates in a study of CD8 T cells in ankylosing spondylitis. CDR3 length: 13 residues. The V end was cut by 0 bases, the J end by 4 bases, with 7 bases between. CDR1 and CDR2 (germline): MNHEY, SMNVEV (reference sequence). Molecular-barcoded quantitative 5'-RACE produced these TCR beta libraries. TCRdb passed the 5' RACE reads through MiXCR, listing each CDR3 protein once. This sample has under 450,000 distinct CDR3 sequences, with roughly 22% found just once. Study-level findings and limits: Ankylosing spondylitis blood seemed to carry a telltale TCR beta motif made of fewer than 10 highly homologous variants.

The origin of this receptor is a male donor with ankylosing spondylitis or in good health (not recorded which). The chain is built from TRBV27 and TRBJ2-7; maybe TRBD2 (6 bases). The sequenced material came from blood, either unsorted or a sorted T cell fraction (not recorded which). The CDR3 DNA reads TGTGCCAGCAGTTTATCGGAGGGGTACGAGCAGTACTTC. Translation: CASSLSEGYEQYF.